This T cell receptor beta chain is drawn from a study of T-cell reconstitution after alpha-beta-depleted transplantation in children. During its preparation, the TCRbeta library received unique molecular identifiers. TCRdb called the PCR reads again in MiXCR, with one record for every CDR3 protein. The sample consists of some 500,000 distinct CDR3 sequences, 15% to 20% of them appearing once. This clonotype was found once. An end of the junction does not agree with germline; a read error may underlie this. The CDR3 consists of 18 residues. Per germline, CDR1 SGHRS and CDR2 YFSETQ. The sequence was obtained from a human donor who donated a stem cell graft to a child with acute lymphoblastic leukemia. The chain recombines TRBV5-1 with TRBJ2-7, with TRBD1 matching 9 bases. Sequences were derived from PBMCs from the stem cell graft donor, sampled from the stem cell graft. The CDR3 nucleotides read TGCGCCAGTCACCCTTCGGGACAGGGTCTCACGGGGTCCTACGAGCGGTACTTC. This translates into CASHPSGQGLTGSYERYF.